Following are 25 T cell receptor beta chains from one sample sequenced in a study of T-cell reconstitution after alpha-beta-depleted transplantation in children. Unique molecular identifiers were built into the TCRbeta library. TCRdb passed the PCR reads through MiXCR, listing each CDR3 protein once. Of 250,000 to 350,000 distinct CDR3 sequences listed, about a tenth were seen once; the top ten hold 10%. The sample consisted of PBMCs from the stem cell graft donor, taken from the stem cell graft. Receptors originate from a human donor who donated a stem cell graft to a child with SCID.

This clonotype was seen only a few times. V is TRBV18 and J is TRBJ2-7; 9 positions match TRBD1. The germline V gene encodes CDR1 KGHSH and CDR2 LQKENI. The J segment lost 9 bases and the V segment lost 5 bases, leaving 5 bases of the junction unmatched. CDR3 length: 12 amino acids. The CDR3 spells CASSTQGARQYF. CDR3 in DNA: TGTGCCAGCTCAACACAGGGGGCGCGGCAGTACTTC.

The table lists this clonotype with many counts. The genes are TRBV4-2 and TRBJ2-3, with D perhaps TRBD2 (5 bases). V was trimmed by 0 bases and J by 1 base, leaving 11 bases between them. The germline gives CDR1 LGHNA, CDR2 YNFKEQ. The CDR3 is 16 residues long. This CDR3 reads CASSQDAGMGTDTQYF. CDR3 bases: TGTGCCAGCAGCCAAGATGCCGGGATGGGCACAGATACGCAGTATTTT.

DNA for the CDR3: TGCGCCAGCAGCCAAACCCCGGGACAGAAAAACAATGAGCAGTTCTTC. It specifies CASSQTPGQKNNEQFF. This chain joins TRBV4-1 and TRBJ2-1; 7 nucleotides match TRBD1. This CDR3 is built from 16 residues. The germline CDR1 and CDR2 sequences are MGHRA and YSYEKL. V dropped 2 bases and J dropped 5; count of bases not matched to a gene: 9.

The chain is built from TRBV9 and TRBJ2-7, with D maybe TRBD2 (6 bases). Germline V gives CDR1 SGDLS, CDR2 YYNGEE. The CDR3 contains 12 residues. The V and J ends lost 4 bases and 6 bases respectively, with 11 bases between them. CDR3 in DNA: TGTGCCAGCAGCTCTGGGGGGTTCGAGCAGTACTTC. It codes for CASSSGGFEQYF.

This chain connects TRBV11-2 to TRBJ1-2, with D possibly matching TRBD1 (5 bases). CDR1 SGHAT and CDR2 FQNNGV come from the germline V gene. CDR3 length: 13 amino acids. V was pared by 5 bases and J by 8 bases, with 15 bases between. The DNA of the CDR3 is TGTGCCAGCAGCCCGTCAGGAGGGGCCGGCTACACCTTC. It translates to CASSPSGGAGYTF.

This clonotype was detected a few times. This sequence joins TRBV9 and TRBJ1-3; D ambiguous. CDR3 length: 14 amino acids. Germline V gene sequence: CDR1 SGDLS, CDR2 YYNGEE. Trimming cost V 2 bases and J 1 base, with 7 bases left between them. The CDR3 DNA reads TGTGCCAGCAGCGTTCAAAGATCTGGAAACACCATATATTTT. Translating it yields CASSVQRSGNTIYF.

The DNA of the CDR3 is TGCGCCAGCAGCCAAGATCCGGGACCCTTGAACACTGAAGCTTTCTTT. As protein: CASSQDPGPLNTEAFF. This chain links TRBV4-1 with TRBJ1-1, with a tentative D call TRBD1 (5 bases). The CDR3 contains 16 residues. From germline, CDR1 is MGHRA and CDR2 YSYEKL. Deletions cut 0 bases from V and 0 bases from J, with 11 bases between.

The CDR3 here is CASSPGQFTYEQYF. CDR3 DNA: TGCGCCAGCAGCCCGGGACAGTTTACCTACGAGCAGTACTTC. The chain couples TRBV5-1 to TRBJ2-7; 7 bases are shared with TRBD1. Looked up from germline, CDR1 is SGHRS and CDR2 is YFSETQ. This CDR3 is 14 amino acids long. V lost 4 bases and J lost 2; bases outside the gene matches: 6.

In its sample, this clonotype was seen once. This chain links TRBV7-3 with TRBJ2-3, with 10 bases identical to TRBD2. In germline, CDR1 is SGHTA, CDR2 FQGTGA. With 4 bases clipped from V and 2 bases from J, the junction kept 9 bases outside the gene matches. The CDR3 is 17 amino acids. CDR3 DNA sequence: TGTGCCAGCAGCTCGCCACATAGCGGGGGGAACACAGATACGCAGTATTTT. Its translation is CASSSPHSGGNTDTQYF.

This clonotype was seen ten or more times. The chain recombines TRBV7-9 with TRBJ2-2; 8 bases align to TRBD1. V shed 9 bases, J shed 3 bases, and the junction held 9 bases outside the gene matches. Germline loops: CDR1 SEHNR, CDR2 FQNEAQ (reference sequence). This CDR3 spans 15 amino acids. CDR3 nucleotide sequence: TGTGCCAGTACAAACATACAGGGGGACACCGGGGAGCTGTTTTTT. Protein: CASTNIQGDTGELFF.

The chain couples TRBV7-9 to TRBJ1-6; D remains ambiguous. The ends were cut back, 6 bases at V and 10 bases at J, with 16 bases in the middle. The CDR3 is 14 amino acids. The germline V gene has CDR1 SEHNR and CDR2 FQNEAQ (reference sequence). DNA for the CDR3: TGTGCCAGCAGTTCCGGACTCCTGGACTCACCCCTCCACTTT. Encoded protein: CASSSGLLDSPLHF.

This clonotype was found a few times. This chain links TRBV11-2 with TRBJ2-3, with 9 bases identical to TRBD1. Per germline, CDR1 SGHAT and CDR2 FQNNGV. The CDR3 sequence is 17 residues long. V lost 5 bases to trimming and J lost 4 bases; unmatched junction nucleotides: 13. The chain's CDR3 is CASSGTGLSFLADTQYF. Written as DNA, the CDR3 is TGTGCCAGCAGCGGGACAGGGTTATCTTTTTTGGCAGATACGCAGTATTTT.

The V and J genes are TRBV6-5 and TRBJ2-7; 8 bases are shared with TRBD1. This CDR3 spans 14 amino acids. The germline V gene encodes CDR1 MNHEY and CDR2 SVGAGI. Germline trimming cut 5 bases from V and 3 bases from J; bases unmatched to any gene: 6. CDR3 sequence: CASSHRTGFYEQYF. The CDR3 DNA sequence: TGTGCCAGCAGTCACCGGACAGGGTTCTACGAGCAGTACTTC.

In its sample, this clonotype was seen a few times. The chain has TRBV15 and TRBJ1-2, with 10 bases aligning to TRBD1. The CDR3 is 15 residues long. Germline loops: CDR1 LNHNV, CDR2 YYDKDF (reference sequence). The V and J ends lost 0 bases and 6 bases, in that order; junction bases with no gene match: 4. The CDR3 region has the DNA TGTGCCACCAGCAGAGATCGACAGGGGGCCGATGGCTACACCTTC. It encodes CATSRDRQGADGYTF. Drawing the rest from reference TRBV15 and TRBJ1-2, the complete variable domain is DAMVIQNPRYQVTQFGKPVTLSCSQTLNHNVMYWYQQKSSQAPKLLFHYYDKDFNNEADTPDNFQSRRPNTSFCFLDIRSPGLGDTAMYLCATSRDRQGADGYTFGSGTRLTVV.

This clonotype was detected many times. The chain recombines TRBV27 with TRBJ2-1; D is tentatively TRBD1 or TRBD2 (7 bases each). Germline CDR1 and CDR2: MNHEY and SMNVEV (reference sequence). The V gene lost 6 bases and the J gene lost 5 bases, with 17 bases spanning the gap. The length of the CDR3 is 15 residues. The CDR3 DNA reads TGTGCCAGCAGGCCGAGACAGGGAGGGAACAATGAGCAGTTCTTC. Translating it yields CASRPRQGGNNEQFF.

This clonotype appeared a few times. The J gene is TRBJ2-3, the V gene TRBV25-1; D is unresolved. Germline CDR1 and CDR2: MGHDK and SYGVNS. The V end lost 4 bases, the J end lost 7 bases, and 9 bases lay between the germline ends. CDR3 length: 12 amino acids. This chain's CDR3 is CASSVAGNTQYF. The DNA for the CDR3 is TGTGCCAGCAGTGTAGCTGGAAATACGCAGTATTTT.

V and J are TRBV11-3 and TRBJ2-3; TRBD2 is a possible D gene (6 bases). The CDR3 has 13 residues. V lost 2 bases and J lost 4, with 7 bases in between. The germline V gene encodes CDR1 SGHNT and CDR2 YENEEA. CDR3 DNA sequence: TGTGCCAGCAGCTTACGGGAGCCAGATACGCAGTATTTT. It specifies CASSLREPDTQYF.

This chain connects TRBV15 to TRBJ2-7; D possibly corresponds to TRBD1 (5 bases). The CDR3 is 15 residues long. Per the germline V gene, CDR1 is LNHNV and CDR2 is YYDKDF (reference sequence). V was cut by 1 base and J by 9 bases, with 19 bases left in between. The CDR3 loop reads CATSRGEETATVQYF. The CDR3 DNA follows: TGTGCCACCAGCAGAGGGGAAGAGACAGCTACGGTGCAGTACTTC.

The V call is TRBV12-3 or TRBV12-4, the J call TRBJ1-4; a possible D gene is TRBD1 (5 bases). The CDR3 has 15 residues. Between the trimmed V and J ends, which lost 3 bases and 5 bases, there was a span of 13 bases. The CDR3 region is CASSFGGPVNEKLFF. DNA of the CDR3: TGTGCCAGCAGTTTTGGGGGACCAGTGAATGAAAAACTGTTTTTT.

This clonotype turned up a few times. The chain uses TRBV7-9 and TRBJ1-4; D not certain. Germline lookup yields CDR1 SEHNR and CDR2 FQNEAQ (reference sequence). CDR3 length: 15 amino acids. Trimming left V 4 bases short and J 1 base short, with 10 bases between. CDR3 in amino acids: CASSWRFGTNEKLFF. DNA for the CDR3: TGTGCCAGCAGCTGGCGATTCGGAACTAATGAAAAACTGTTTTTT.

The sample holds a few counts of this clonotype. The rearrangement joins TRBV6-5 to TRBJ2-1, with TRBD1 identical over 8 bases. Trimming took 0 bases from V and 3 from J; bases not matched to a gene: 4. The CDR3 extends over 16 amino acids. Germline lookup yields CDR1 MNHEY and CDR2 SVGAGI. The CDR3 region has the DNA TGTGCCAGCAGTTACTCATTGACAGGGGTCTACAATGAGCAGTTCTTC. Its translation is CASSYSLTGVYNEQFF.

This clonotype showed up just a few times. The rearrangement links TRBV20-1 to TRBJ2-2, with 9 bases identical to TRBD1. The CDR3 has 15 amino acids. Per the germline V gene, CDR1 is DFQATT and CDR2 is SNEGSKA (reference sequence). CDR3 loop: CIVPGTGINTGELFF. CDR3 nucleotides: TGCATCGTACCCGGGACAGGGATTAACACCGGGGAGCTGTTTTTT.

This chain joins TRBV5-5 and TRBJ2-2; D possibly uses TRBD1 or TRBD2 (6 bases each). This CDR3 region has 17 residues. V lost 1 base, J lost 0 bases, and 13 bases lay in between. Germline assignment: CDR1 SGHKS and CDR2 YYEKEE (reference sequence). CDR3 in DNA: TGTGCCAGCAGCTTGCACCCAAGGGGGGCGAACACCGGGGAGCTGTTTTTT. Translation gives CASSLHPRGANTGELFF.

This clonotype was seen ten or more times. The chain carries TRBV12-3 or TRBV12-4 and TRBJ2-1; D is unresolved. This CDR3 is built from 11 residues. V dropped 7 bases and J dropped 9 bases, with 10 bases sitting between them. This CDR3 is CASTRGGEQFF. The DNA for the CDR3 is TGTGCCAGCACCCGAGGTGGTGAGCAGTTCTTC.

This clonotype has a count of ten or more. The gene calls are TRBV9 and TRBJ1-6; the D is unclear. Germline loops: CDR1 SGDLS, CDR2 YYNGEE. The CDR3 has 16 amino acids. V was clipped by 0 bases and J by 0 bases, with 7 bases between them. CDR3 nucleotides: TGTGCCAGCAGCGTAGAAGGAGACTCCTATAATTCACCCCTCCACTTT. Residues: CASSVEGDSYNSPLHF.